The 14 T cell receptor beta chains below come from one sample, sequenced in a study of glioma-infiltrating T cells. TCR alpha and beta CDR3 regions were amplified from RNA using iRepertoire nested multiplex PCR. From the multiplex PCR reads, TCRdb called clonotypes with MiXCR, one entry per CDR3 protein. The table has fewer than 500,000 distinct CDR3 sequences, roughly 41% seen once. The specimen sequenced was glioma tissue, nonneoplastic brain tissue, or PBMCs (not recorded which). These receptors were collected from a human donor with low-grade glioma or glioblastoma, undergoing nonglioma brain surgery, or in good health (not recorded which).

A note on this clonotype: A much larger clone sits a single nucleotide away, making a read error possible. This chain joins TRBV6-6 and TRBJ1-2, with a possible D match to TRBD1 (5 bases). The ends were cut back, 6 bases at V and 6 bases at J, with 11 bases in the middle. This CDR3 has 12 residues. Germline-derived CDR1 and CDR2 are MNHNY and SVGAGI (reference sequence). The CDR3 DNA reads TGTGCCAGCAGGACGACAGCGCATGGCTACACCTTC. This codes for CASRTTAHGYTF.

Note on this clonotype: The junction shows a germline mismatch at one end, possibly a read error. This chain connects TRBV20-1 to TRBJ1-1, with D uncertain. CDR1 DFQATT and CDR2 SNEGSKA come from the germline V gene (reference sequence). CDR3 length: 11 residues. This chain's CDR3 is CSARDTEKAFF. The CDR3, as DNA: TGCAGTGCTCGAGACACAGAGAAGGCTTTCTTT.

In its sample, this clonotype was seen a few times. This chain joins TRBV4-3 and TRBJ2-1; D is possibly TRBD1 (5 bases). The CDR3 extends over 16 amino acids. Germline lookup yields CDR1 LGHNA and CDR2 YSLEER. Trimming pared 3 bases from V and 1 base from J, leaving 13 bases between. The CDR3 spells CASSHVSGKSYNEQFF. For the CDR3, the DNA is TGCGCCAGCAGCCATGTTTCAGGGAAATCCTACAATGAGCAGTTCTTC.

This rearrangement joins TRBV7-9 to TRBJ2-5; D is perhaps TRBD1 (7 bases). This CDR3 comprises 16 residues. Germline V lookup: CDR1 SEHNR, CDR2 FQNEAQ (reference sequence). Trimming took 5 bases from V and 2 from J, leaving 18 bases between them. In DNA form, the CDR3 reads TGTGCCAGCAGCCTCGGACAGGCGGGACGGCAAGAGACCCAGTACTTC. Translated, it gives CASSLGQAGRQETQYF.

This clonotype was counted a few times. The DNA of the CDR3 is TGTGCCAGCAGTTACTCGGCGGCGGTCTCCTACAATGAGCAGTTCTTC. It encodes CASSYSAAVSYNEQFF. The chain combines TRBV6-2 or TRBV6-3 with TRBJ2-1; D call uncertain. Trimming pared 0 bases from V and 0 bases from J, leaving 9 bases between. Germline CDR1 and CDR2: MNHEY and SVGEGT. This CDR3 spans 16 amino acids.

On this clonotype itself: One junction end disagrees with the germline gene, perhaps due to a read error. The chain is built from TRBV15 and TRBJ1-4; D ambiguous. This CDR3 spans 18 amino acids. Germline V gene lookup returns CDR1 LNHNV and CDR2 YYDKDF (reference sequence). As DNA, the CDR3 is TGTGCCACCAGCAGAGACACCCTCCTGACGGCAACTAGTGAAAAACTGTTTTTT. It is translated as CATSRDTLLTATSEKLFF.

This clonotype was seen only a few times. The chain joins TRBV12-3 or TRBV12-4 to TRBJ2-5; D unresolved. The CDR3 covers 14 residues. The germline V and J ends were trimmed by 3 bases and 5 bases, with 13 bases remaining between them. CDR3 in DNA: TGTGCCAGCAGTTTCTCTGGCCTGAAGGAGACCCAGTACTTC. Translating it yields CASSFSGLKETQYF.

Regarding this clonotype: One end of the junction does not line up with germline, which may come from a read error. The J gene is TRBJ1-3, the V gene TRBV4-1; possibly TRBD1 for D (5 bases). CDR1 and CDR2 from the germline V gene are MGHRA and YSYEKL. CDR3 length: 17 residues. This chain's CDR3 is CASSQSGRPSSGNAIYF. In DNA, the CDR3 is TGCGCCAGCAGCCAGTCGGGACGTCCGAGCTCTGGAAACGCCATATATTTT.

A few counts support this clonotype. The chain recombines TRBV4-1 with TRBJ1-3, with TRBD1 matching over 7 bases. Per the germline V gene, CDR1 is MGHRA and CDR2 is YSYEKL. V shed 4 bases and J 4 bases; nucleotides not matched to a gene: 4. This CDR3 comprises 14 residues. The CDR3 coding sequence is TGCGCCAGCAGCCTTGACAGGGCAGGAAACACCATATATTTT. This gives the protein CASSLDRAGNTIYF.

The CDR3 region is CASSWGTGDEKLFF. DNA for the CDR3: TGTGCCAGCAGCTGGGGGACAGGGGATGAAAAACTGTTTTTT. This chain joins TRBV7-6 and TRBJ1-4, with TRBD1 identical over 10 bases. The germline V gene encodes CDR1 SGHVS and CDR2 FNYEAQ. V gave up 4 bases and J gave up 6 bases; unmatched junction bases: 2. The CDR3 loop spans 14 amino acids.

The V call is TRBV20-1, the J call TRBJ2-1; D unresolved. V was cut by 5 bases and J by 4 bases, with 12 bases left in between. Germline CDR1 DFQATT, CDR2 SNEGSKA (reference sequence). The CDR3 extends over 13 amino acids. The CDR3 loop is CSAVAAEYNEQFF. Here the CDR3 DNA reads TGCAGTGCTGTCGCGGCGGAGTACAATGAGCAGTTCTTC.

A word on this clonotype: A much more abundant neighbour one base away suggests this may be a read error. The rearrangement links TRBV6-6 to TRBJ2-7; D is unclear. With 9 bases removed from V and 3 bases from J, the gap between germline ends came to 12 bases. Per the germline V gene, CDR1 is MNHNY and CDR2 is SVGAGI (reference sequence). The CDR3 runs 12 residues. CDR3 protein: CARSPHNYEQYF. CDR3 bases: TGTGCCAGAAGCCCCCACAACTACGAGCAGTACTTC.

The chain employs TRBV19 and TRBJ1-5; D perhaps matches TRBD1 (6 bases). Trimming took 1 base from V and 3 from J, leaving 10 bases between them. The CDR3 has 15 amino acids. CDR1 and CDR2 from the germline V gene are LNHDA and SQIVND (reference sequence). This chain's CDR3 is CASSIGAGDNQPQHF. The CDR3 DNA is TGTGCCAGTAGTATAGGTGCAGGGGACAATCAGCCCCAGCATTTT.

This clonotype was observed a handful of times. CDR3 amino acids: CASSLIRYEQYF. The CDR3 nucleotides are TGTGCCAGCAGTCTGATTAGATACGAGCAGTACTTC. The rearrangement uses TRBV12-3 or TRBV12-4 and TRBJ2-7, with D unresolved. The V end lost 5 bases, the J end lost 4 bases, and 9 bases lay between the germline ends. This CDR3 contains 12 residues.